This T cell receptor (beta chain) was obtained from a study of T cell clusters in autoimmune cytopenias. Each sample's input was around 250 ng genomic DNA, some 34,000 genome equivalents. One tube held mixed TRB-A and TRB-B primer pools for touch-down PCR. Each CDR3 protein gets one entry in TCRdb, which reprocessed the multiplex PCR reads and gives no DNA. This table lists about 2,900 distinct CDR3 sequences. This clonotype is medium-sized by frequency. The same sample was also used in a study of T cell repertoires in aging, cancer and after chemotherapy.

Material: peripheral blood. This receptor was identified in a human donor in good health.

The CDR3 protein is CASRTPGSNYGYTF. The V and J genes are TRBV6-1 and TRBJ1-2; the D call of TRBD1 rests on TCRdb alone, since no DNA is present to check it. The CDR3 sequence is 14 residues long. Germline loops: CDR1 MNHNS, CDR2 SASEGT.